This TCR beta chain derives from a study of CD8+CD57+ T cells in acquired aplastic anemia. In the study overall: Sorting CD4+ and CD8+ cells gave DNA averaging approximately 3 ug. Study-level points and caveats: Patients and controls had CD8+ Simpson's diversity values that were not significantly distinct.

All patients picked for sequencing had shown, by flow cytometry, an expansion of CD8+CD57+ cells. There were no patients without severe acquired aplastic anemia. Each patient gave a blood sample that was collected before any therapy had been received. Researchers used genomic DNA as the template to profile TCR beta VDJ and CDR3. One entry per CDR3 protein results from TCRdb running MiXCR on the reads. The sample lists 150,000 to 200,000 distinct CDR3 sequences, about 45% occurring once. This clonotype has a count of ten or more. Its antigen is still unknown. V lost 5 bases and J 9 bases, leaving 14 bases between the germline ends. This CDR3 region has 13 residues. Germline loops: CDR1 SGHTA, CDR2 FQGTGA.

V usage is TRBV7-3 and J usage is TRBJ2-1; tentatively, D is TRBD2 (7 bases). The sequencing sample was made of sorted CD4+, CD8+, or CD8+CD57+ T cells (not recorded which) from PBMCs. The TCR was taken from a human donor with aplastic anemia. The CDR3 region has the DNA TGTGCCAGCAGCGGGGGGGGCAAGGGTGAGCAGTTCTTC. Protein: CASSGGGKGEQFF.